Many counts were recorded for the clone carrying this T cell receptor beta chain. The antigen remains unidentified. The V end lost 1 base, the J end lost 5 bases, and 16 bases lay between the germline ends. This CDR3 has 15 residues. The germline CDR1 and CDR2 sequences are DFQATT and SNEGSKA (reference sequence). Time point given: newly diagnosed GD, antithyroid drugs for less than 3 months. Extracted RNA from PBMCs served as the source of the TCR library. This sample stems from a study of regulatory T cells in long-lasting Graves disease. HTBI primers from iRepertoire and Arm-PCR of CDR3 regions yielded the TCR beta libraries. TCRdb used MiXCR to reprocess the multiplex PCR reads, holding one entry per CDR3 protein. Here the sample spans more than 400,000 distinct CDR3 sequences, about 16% being singletons. Study-wide results and limits: Among the persistent patients, approximately 2,900 public clonotypes were shared, more than the approximately 1,000 shared among new patients.

Separately, the same data were catalogued under a study of T cells in Graves' hyperthyroidism and ophthalmopathy. That work contributes: In simple terms, a model built on 13 V-J features told ophthalmopathy apart from stable hyperthyroidism. Ophthalmopathy was model-predicted a median approximately 6.9 months pre-onset.

The chain is built from TRBV20-1 and TRBJ2-3; D may be TRBD2 (5 bases). The material was peripheral blood mononuclear cells (PBMCs), obtained at new diagnosis, from a patient treated with antithyroid drugs. This TCR was sampled from a woman under 40 with Graves disease. The CDR3 sequence: CSARGPGNVEDTQYF. The CDR3, as DNA: TGCAGTGCTAGAGGTCCGGGGAACGTAGAAGATACGCAGTATTTT.